The sequence of this T cell receptor beta chain was determined in a study of Ad26.COV2.S vaccination and SARS-CoV-2 variants. To note about this clone: Its target is unknown.

Study results and limitations: Post-vaccination spike-specific CD8+ and CD4+ T cell responses reportedly had substantial breadth. Recipients of either vaccine or placebo displayed similar breadth of non-spike TCRs.

As to treatment: 19 received Ad26.COV2.S at low or high dose, single or two shots; roughly 5 received placebo; per-sample allocation not given. Day 63 after the first injection of vaccine or placebo was the sampling time. This adult donor, from Boston, was 18-55 years old. Using immunoSEQ multiplex PCR, the repertoire was profiled, and TCRdb retains in-frame clones only, with some absent. The sample yields about 420,000 clones, 88% seen once. Source: peripheral blood, taken in a trial of Ad26.COV2.S vaccine versus placebo. This TCR derives from a person between 18 and 65 years old who received the Ad26.COV2.S COVID-19 vaccine or a placebo.

The CDR3 DNA reads as TGTGCCAGCAGACCGGGACAGATAAATGAAAAACTGTTTTTT. As protein: CASRPGQINEKLFF. This chain uses TRBV28 with TRBJ1-4, with TRBD1 matching 7 bases. This CDR3 region has 14 residues. CDR1 and CDR2 from the germline V gene are MDHEN and SYDVKM. V lost 6 bases and J lost 5; bases outside the gene matches: 6. The full variable domain, its missing parts supplied by reference TRBV28 and TRBJ1-4, is DVKVTQSSRYLVKRTGEKVFLECVQDMDHENMFWYRQDPGLGLRLIYFSYDVKMKEKGDIPEGYSVSREKKERFSLILESASTNQTSMYLCASRPGQINEKLFFGSGTQLSVL.